This passage covers 28 T cell receptor beta chains from one sample sequenced in a study of quantifying T cell responses using KT2 cells. Across the whole study: TCR alpha and beta constant-region primers primed reverse transcription of RNA.

An oligo carrying a UMI was ligated to the cDNA 3' end. An equimolar mix of RC1.1 and RC1.2 primed the beta chain across TRBC1 and TRBC2. TCRdb processed the UMI-ligation and nested PCR reads anew with MiXCR; each CDR3 protein has one entry. The repertoire includes roughly 51,000 distinct CDR3 sequences, about 12% of them detected once, and roughly 10% sits in the top ten. The specimen was PBMCs spiked with cells of the T cell clone KT2. Source of these receptors: a human donor.

This clonotype has a single count. V gene TRBV20-1 combines with J gene TRBJ2-1; D is perhaps TRBD1 (5 bases). CDR1 DFQATT and CDR2 SNEGSKA come from the germline V gene (reference sequence). The CDR3 contains 13 residues. Trimming stripped 5 bases from V and 10 bases from J, with 18 bases between. The CDR3 DNA follows: TGCAGTGCTCAGGGCCGTAACCCCCCAGAGCAGTTCTTC. Translation: CSAQGRNPPEQFF.

This clonotype was counted ten times or more. CDR3 sequence reads: CASAWDQLGSTGELFF. In DNA form, the CDR3 reads TGTGCTAGTGCTTGGGACCAATTAGGTAGCACCGGGGAGCTGTTTTTT. V is TRBV12-5 and J is TRBJ2-2; D is tentatively TRBD1 or TRBD2 (5 bases each). The CDR3 runs to 16 residues. Trimming shortened V by 7 bases and J by 4 bases, and 19 bases separated the two germline ends. Per germline, CDR1 LGHNT and CDR2 FRNRAP. The full variable domain, with the rest looked up from reference TRBV12-5 and TRBJ2-2, is DARVTQTPRHKVTEMGQEVTMRCQPILGHNTVFWYRQTMMQGLELLAYFRNRAPLDDSGMPKDRFSAEMPDATLATLKIQPSEPRDSAVYFCASAWDQLGSTGELFFGEGSRLTVL.

This clonotype was found many times. The chain uses TRBV12-3 or TRBV12-4 and TRBJ2-1; 7 bases are shared with TRBD2. The CDR3 runs 16 residues. The junction had 12 bases not matched to a gene; V was cut back by 5 bases and J by 5 bases. CDR3 bases: TGTGCCAGCAGTCCCCCGAGAGCTAGCGGAAACAATGAGCAGTTCTTC. This encodes CASSPPRASGNNEQFF.

The rearrangement joins TRBV5-1 to TRBJ2-5; D ambiguous. The CDR3 length is 15 residues. CDR1 SGHRS and CDR2 YFSETQ come from the germline V gene. The V end lost 0 bases, the J end lost 1 base, and 10 bases lay between the germline ends. The CDR3 DNA is TGCGCCAGCAGCTTGGAGGGCAGAACCCAAGAGACCCAGTACTTC. Its protein is CASSLEGRTQETQYF.

In this sample, this clonotype turned up a few times. The J gene is TRBJ2-3, the V gene TRBV6-6; 7 nucleotides line up with TRBD2. The V gene's germline CDR1 is MNHNY and CDR2 SVGAGI (reference sequence). This CDR3 region has 15 residues. V was clipped by 6 bases and J by 5 bases; unmatched bases: 11. CDR3: CASRIGRESIDTQYF. The CDR3 nucleotides are TGTGCCAGCAGGATCGGGCGGGAGTCAATAGATACGCAGTATTTT.

The chain is built from TRBV20-1 and TRBJ2-7; D unresolved. Germline V gene data show CDR1 as DFQATT and CDR2 as SNEGSKA (reference sequence). The CDR3 is made up of 12 amino acids. The V and J ends lost 2 bases and 3 bases respectively, with 8 bases between them. This chain's CDR3 is CSARSSIYEQYF. The CDR3 DNA reads as TGCAGTGCTAGATCGTCCATCTACGAGCAGTACTTC.

This clonotype has a handful of counts. The chain is built from TRBV5-6 and TRBJ2-7, with TRBD2 matching over 8 bases. Germline assignment: CDR1 SGHDT and CDR2 YYEEEE. This CDR3 spans 16 amino acids. V was pared by 4 bases and J by 3 bases, with 12 bases of the junction left unmatched. CDR3 sequence (DNA): TGTGCCAGCAGCCATTCACTAGCGGCCGTTTACTACGAGCAGTACTTC. Protein: CASSHSLAAVYYEQYF. The full variable domain, with the rest looked up from reference TRBV5-6 and TRBJ2-7, is DAGVTQSPTHLIKTRGQQVTLRCSPKSGHDTVSWYQQALGQGPQFIFQYYEEEERQRGNFPDRFSGHQFPNYSSELNVNALLLGDSALYLCASSHSLAAVYYEQYFGPGTRLTVT.

This clonotype was recorded many times. The chain has TRBV7-2 and TRBJ1-1; D is perhaps TRBD1 (5 bases). The CDR3 runs 16 residues. With 2 bases removed from V and 6 bases from J, the gap between germline ends came to 19 bases. Germline lookup yields CDR1 SGHTA and CDR2 FQGNSA. The chain's CDR3 is CASSLTPSGGTAEAFF. As DNA, the CDR3 is TGTGCCAGCAGCTTAACGCCTTCGGGGGGGACGGCTGAAGCTTTCTTT.

V and J are TRBV12-3 or TRBV12-4 and TRBJ2-3; D is possibly TRBD1 (5 bases). The CDR3 loop spans 14 amino acids. Trimming took off 6 bases at V and 4 bases at J, with 14 bases between the two ends. The CDR3 DNA follows: TGTGCCAGCAGCCTGGACATAAGCTCAGATACGCAGTATTTT. This gives the protein CASSLDISSDTQYF.

This clonotype was picked up a small number of times. The CDR3 DNA is TGTGCCAGCAGGGTCGCAGATACGCAGTATTTT. Translating it yields CASRVADTQYF. This rearrangement joins TRBV12-3 or TRBV12-4 to TRBJ2-3; D is undetermined. The V and J ends lost 6 bases and 4 bases respectively, with 5 bases between them. This CDR3 contains 11 residues.

The chain uses TRBV6-2 or TRBV6-3 and TRBJ1-5; no reliable D call. Trimming stripped 6 bases from V and 1 base from J, with 13 bases between. Germline V gene data show CDR1 as MNHEY and CDR2 as SVGEGT. The CDR3 runs 15 residues. The CDR3 spells CASSQAVGSNQPQHF. The DNA for the CDR3 is TGTGCCAGCAGCCAGGCGGTGGGGAGCAATCAGCCCCAGCATTTT.

This clonotype was seen only a few times. V and J are TRBV7-2 and TRBJ1-1; 7 bases are shared with TRBD1. V shed 3 bases and J 5 bases; nucleotides not matched to a gene: 9. CDR1 and CDR2 from the germline V gene are SGHTA and FQGNSA. This CDR3 region has 15 residues. The CDR3 loop is CASSLFPRGRTEAFF. The CDR3 DNA sequence: TGTGCCAGCAGCTTGTTCCCGAGGGGGCGGACTGAAGCTTTCTTT.

J is TRBJ2-6 and V is TRBV5-1, with D unresolved. The V and J ends lost 4 bases and 0 bases respectively, with 11 bases between them. The CDR3 totals 16 residues. Looked up from germline, CDR1 is SGHRS and CDR2 is YFSETQ. The chain's CDR3 is CASSRPLPSGANVLTF. The CDR3 nucleotides read TGCGCCAGCAGCCGACCCTTACCCTCTGGGGCCAACGTCCTGACTTTC.

This chain joins TRBV5-6 and TRBJ2-3, with a possible D match to TRBD2 (5 bases). Germline V lookup: CDR1 SGHDT, CDR2 YYEEEE. CDR3 size: 16 residues. Trimming took 4 bases from V and 4 from J, leaving 19 bases between them. CDR3: CASSPLLVEQADTQYF. CDR3 nucleotides: TGTGCCAGCAGCCCCCTACTAGTAGAACAAGCAGATACGCAGTATTTT.

The chain links TRBV2 to TRBJ1-2, with D unclear. In germline, CDR1 is SNHLY, CDR2 FYNNEI. V was clipped by 0 bases and J by 5 bases, with 10 bases between them. The CDR3 spans 14 residues. CDR3: CASSEARLGYGYTF. The CDR3 DNA reads TGTGCCAGCAGTGAAGCGCGTTTGGGTTATGGCTACACCTTC.

This clonotype was picked up many times. The V call is TRBV4-3, the J call TRBJ2-1, with D uncertain. CDR1 and CDR2 (germline): LGHNA, YSLEER. V lost 2 bases, J lost 0 bases, and 8 bases lay in between. The CDR3 is made up of 15 amino acids. CDR3 DNA: TGCGCCAGCAGCCAACTCCTCTACTCCTACAATGAGCAGTTCTTC. Protein product: CASSQLLYSYNEQFF.

There are many counts of this clonotype. V gene TRBV4-2 combines with J gene TRBJ1-1; TRBD1 is a possible D gene (5 bases). Germline CDR1 and CDR2: LGHNA and YNFKEQ. Between the trimmed V and J ends, which lost 4 bases and 5 bases, there was a span of 14 bases. The length of the CDR3 is 14 residues. In DNA, the CDR3 is TGTGCCAGCAGCCCTCAGGGTAGAGGGACTGAAGCTTTCTTT. It specifies CASSPQGRGTEAFF.

This clonotype came up a few times. This chain uses TRBV6-6 with TRBJ1-4, with D perhaps TRBD1 (6 bases). Trimming took off 6 bases at V and 3 bases at J, with 17 bases between the two ends. Germline CDR1 and CDR2: MNHNY and SVGAGI (reference sequence). There are 16 residues in the CDR3. CDR3 nucleotide sequence: TGTGCCAGCAGCCCGAAGCTGGGGGCTTCTAATGAAAAACTGTTTTTT. Amino acids: CASSPKLGASNEKLFF.

The chain links TRBV7-9 to TRBJ2-1; D ambiguous. The CDR3 contains 12 residues. Germline V gene lookup returns CDR1 SEHNR and CDR2 FQNEAQ (reference sequence). Between the trimmed V and J ends, which lost 4 bases and 5 bases, there was a span of 6 bases. The CDR3 spells CASSSTDNEQFF. The CDR3 nucleotides read TGTGCCAGCAGCTCGACCGACAATGAGCAGTTCTTC.

This clonotype has just a few counts. J is TRBJ1-5 and V is TRBV9; no firm D call. CDR3 length equals 15 residues. In germline, CDR1 is SGDLS, CDR2 YYNGEE. The V end lost 0 bases, the J end lost 0 bases, and 7 bases lay between the germline ends. The CDR3 protein is CASSVDGYSNQPQHF. CDR3 in DNA: TGTGCCAGCAGCGTAGACGGGTATAGCAATCAGCCCCAGCATTTT.

The chain combines TRBV29-1 with TRBJ2-3; 11 bases fit TRBD1. Germline V lookup: CDR1 SQVTM, CDR2 ANQGSEA. CDR3 length: 13 amino acids. V dropped 6 bases and J dropped 3; count of bases not matched to a gene: 2. The CDR3 region has the DNA TGCAGCGTGGGACAGGGGGTTACAGATACGCAGTATTTT. Its translation: CSVGQGVTDTQYF.

The chain has TRBV20-1 and TRBJ2-7; 8 bases agree with TRBD2. The CDR3 extends over 15 amino acids. Trimming cost V 2 bases and J 3 bases; bases outside gene matches: 9. Germline V lookup: CDR1 DFQATT, CDR2 SNEGSKA (reference sequence). The CDR3 region has the DNA TGCAGTGCTAGACCTAGCGGGTGGTACGACTACGAGCAGTACTTC. Encoded protein: CSARPSGWYDYEQYF.

In its sample, this clonotype was seen a few times. The chain joins TRBV20-1 to TRBJ2-1, with D possibly called TRBD1 or TRBD2 (5 bases each). Deletions cut 6 bases from V and 0 bases from J, with 15 bases between. This CDR3 spans 15 amino acids. Looked up from germline, CDR1 is DFQATT and CDR2 is SNEGSKA (reference sequence). CDR3 bases: TGCAGTGCAGTAACCGGGACGGGCTCCTACAATGAGCAGTTCTTC. Its protein is CSAVTGTGSYNEQFF.

This chain uses TRBV25-1 with TRBJ2-3; TRBD2 is a possible D gene (6 bases). The germline CDR1 and CDR2 sequences are MGHDK and SYGVNS. V gave up 5 bases and J gave up 0 bases, with 12 bases separating them. This CDR3 is 15 amino acids long. The DNA of the CDR3 is TGTGCCAGCAGTAATCGGGACTGGAGCACAGATACGCAGTATTTT. This codes for CASSNRDWSTDTQYF.

V is TRBV7-3 and J is TRBJ2-2; no reliable D call. V shed 0 bases and J shed 4 bases, with 6 bases lying between them. The germline V gene has CDR1 SGHTA and CDR2 FQGTGA. This CDR3 region has 14 residues. CDR3 protein: CASSLTYPTGELFF. CDR3 nucleotide sequence: TGTGCCAGCAGCTTAACGTACCCCACCGGGGAGCTGTTTTTT.

A few counts support this clonotype. This chain uses TRBV6-5 with TRBJ1-1; D remains ambiguous. Germline V gene data show CDR1 as MNHEY and CDR2 as SVGAGI. The CDR3 has 17 residues. V shed 1 base and J shed 6 bases, with 21 bases lying between them. The CDR3 loop is CASSYFGPRHETSEAFF. The DNA for the CDR3 is TGTGCCAGCAGTTACTTTGGACCGCGGCACGAAACTTCTGAAGCTTTCTTT.

A few counts support this clonotype. This sequence joins TRBV29-1 and TRBJ2-2, with TRBD2 matching 8 bases. There are 13 residues in the CDR3. Germline-derived CDR1 and CDR2 are SQVTM and ANQGSEA. V was clipped by 6 bases and J by 6 bases; unmatched bases: 6. The CDR3 loop is CSVTGLVPGELFF. CDR3 bases: TGCAGCGTGACGGGACTAGTTCCCGGGGAGCTGTTTTTT.

The gene calls are TRBV6-1 and TRBJ1-2, with D tentatively TRBD1 (5 bases). Trimming took 8 bases from V and 4 from J, leaving 17 bases between them. The CDR3 consists of 14 residues. CDR1 and CDR2 (germline): MNHNS, SASEGT. The CDR3 reads CASLSYVGVYGYTF. The CDR3 DNA reads as TGTGCCAGCCTCTCCTATGTAGGGGTCTATGGCTACACCTTC.